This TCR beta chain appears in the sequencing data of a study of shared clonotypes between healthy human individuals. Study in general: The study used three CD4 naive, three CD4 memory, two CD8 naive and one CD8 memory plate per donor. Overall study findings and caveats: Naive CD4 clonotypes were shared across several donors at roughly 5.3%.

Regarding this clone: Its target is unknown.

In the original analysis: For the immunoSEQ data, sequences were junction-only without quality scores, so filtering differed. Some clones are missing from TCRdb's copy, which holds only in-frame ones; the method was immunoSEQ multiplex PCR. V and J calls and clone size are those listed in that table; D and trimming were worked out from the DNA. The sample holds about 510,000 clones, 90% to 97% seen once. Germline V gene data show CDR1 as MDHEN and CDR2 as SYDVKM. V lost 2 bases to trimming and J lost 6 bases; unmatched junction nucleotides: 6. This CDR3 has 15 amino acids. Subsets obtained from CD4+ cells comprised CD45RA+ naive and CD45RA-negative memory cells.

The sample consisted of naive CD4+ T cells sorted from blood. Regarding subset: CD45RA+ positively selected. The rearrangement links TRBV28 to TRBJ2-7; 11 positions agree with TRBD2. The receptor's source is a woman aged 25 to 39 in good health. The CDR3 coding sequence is TGTGCCAGCAGTTTAATAGCGGGAGGGTTGGGCGAGCAGTACTTC. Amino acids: CASSLIAGGLGEQYF.